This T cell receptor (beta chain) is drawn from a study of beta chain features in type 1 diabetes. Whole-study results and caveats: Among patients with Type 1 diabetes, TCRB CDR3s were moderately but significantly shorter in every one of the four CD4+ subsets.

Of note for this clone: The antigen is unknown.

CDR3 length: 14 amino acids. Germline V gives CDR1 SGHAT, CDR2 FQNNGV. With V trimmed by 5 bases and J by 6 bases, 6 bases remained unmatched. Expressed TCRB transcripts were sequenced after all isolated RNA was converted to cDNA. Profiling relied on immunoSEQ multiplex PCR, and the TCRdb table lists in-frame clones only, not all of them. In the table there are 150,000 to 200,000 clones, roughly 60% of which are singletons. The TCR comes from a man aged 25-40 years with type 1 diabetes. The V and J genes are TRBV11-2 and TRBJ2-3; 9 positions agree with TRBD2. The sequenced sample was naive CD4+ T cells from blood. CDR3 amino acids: CASSPPLAGDTQYF. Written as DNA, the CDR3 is TGTGCCAGCAGCCCCCCGCTAGCGGGGGATACGCAGTATTTT.